The rows below give T cell receptor beta chains drawn from one sample of a study of vaccination and CD4 T cells after COVID-19. TCRdb re-analysed the PCR reads in MiXCR, keeping a single row per CDR3 protein. The sample consists of approximately 12,000 distinct CDR3 sequences, 50% to 75% of them appearing once. These TCRs are of unknown antigen specificity. The sequenced sample consisted of CD4+ T cells from blood, cultured in vitro. The receptors shown here come from a human donor who had recovered from COVID-19. CDR3s include the opening cysteine and the closing phenylalanine or tryptophan. Only part of the rows carry a size: once, few, many, or a class if the clone is expanded.

size: NA; V: TRBV20-1; CDR3: CSASFRRGNTEAFF
size: NA; V: TRBV7-9; CDR3: CASRTGVGGGYNEQFF
size: NA; V: TRBV15; CDR3: CATSRDSVGATEAFF
size: NA; V: TRBV18; CDR3: CASSPGRATYGYTF
size: few; V: TRBV28; CDR3: CASSSNTNYGYTF
size: NA; V: TRBV20-1; CDR3: CSARGGVRDTQYF
size: NA; V: TRBV6-5; CDR3: CASSFPSYSNQPQHF
size: NA; V: TRBV20-1; CDR3: CSAGTGRYSNQPQHF
size: NA; V: TRBV7-2; CDR3: CASSSQGAVTEAFF
size: once; V: TRBV27; CDR3: CASSGRRGEQFF
size: NA; V: TRBV7-2; CDR3: CASSSPGTAYGQYF
size: NA; V: TRBV20-1; CDR3: CSAPRLAGANTDTQYF
size: few; V: TRBV7-8; CDR3: CASSLRQDGYTF
size: once; V: TRBV6-5; CDR3: CASSLDRAVHTEAFF
size: NA; V: TRBV20-1; CDR3: CSANRLARSNEQFF
size: few; V: TRBV25-1; CDR3: CASSHGVNSPLHF
size: few; V: TRBV20-1; CDR3: CSALTGQGNQPQHF
size: NA; V: TRBV7-8; CDR3: CASSRGRNYEQYF
size: NA; V: TRBV28; CDR3: CASSLPNYGYTF
size: NA; V: TRBV12-3/TRBV12-4; CDR3: CASSFWGNSNQPQHF
size: NA; V: TRBV6-1; CDR3: CASRNFRTGGGRVWRPEAFF
size: few; V: TRBV2; CDR3: CASRVDSNYGYTF
size: NA; V: TRBV2; CDR3: CASSVGGRLNYGYTF
size: NA; V: TRBV7-2; CDR3: CASSLVSGTDTQYF
size: NA; V: TRBV20-1; CDR3: CSSQELVTGELFF
size: NA; V: TRBV7-9; CDR3: CASSLDEVEKLFF
size: NA; V: TRBV6-5; CDR3: CASSYSKTGFGYGYTF
size: NA; V: TRBV30; CDR3: CAWSRGHDYGYTF
size: NA; V: TRBV15; CDR3: CATSSRLTGSNQPQHF
size: NA; V: TRBV18; CDR3: CASSPREETQYF
size: few; V: TRBV15; CDR3: CATSRDRTGNYGYTF
size: NA; V: TRBV7-9; CDR3: CASSGRQYSYEQYF
size: NA; V: TRBV5-4; CDR3: CASSFRPEYELYF
size: NA; V: TRBV4-2; CDR3: CASSQGQSYGYTF
size: NA; V: TRBV5-1; CDR3: CASSLGAHNEQFF
size: NA; V: TRBV29-1; CDR3: CSVLRVRAGTEAFF
size: NA; V: TRBV24-1; CDR3: CATSDTKGGQGGVEQFF
size: few; V: TRBV6-1; CDR3: CASAGPLKAFF
size: hyperexpanded; V: TRBV7-2; CDR3: CASSRTRFNEQFF
size: NA; V: TRBV20-1; CDR3: CSAGGFSYEQYF
size: few; V: TRBV6-1; CDR3: CASRPGLAGDTGELFF
size: few; V: TRBV7-3; CDR3: CASSLEGANTEAFF
size: NA; V: TRBV20-1; CDR3: CSASRTSGNGDTQYF
size: NA; V: TRBV19; CDR3: CASSPWGQGAYYTF
size: once; V: TRBV5-1; CDR3: CASSQGATGGNTGELFF
size: NA; V: TRBV30; CDR3: CAWMMRDEQFF
size: once; V: TRBV6-5; CDR3: CASSYGTADYGYTF
size: few; V: TRBV24-1; CDR3: CATSLGSGRGDTQYF
size: NA; V: TRBV6-1; CDR3: CASSLQELSGNTIYF
size: NA; V: TRBV27; CDR3: CASSSSRLGGEQYF
size: NA; V: TRBV7-2; CDR3: CASSLVGYEQYF
size: few; V: TRBV5-1; CDR3: CASRNAGGGDTQYF
size: NA; V: TRBV6-1; CDR3: CASSPPGKVTEAFF
size: NA; V: TRBV6-1; CDR3: CASSEGRTAKNTEAFF
size: NA; V: TRBV19; CDR3: CASIPDWNTEAFF
size: NA; V: TRBV10-1; CDR3: CASSESPTEEADTQYF
size: once; V: TRBV7-2; CDR3: CASSLVRSSGNTIYF
size: NA; V: TRBV20-1; CDR3: CSARQGLTQYF
size: NA; V: TRBV7-2; CDR3: CASSFNGAGTDTQYF